Shown below are 30 T cell receptor beta chains from a single sample sequenced in a study of vaccination effects on CD4 cells after COVID-19. The method was immunoSEQ multiplex PCR; TCRdb's version includes in-frame clones alone and lacks a portion of them. The table records about 73,000 clones, nearly 75% of them present only once. Researchers isolated CD4+ T cells once approximately ten days of culture had elapsed. Each participant received a vaccine that was either BNT162b2 or mRNA-1273, given as two doses. What these receptors recognize is not known. Here the sequenced sample was CD4+ T cells from PBMCs cultured without peptide, taken after COVID-19 vaccination. The receptors stem from a human donor who received a COVID-19 vaccine.

The CDR3 is CASSLRGGNEKLFF. The CDR3 DNA sequence: TGTGCCAGCAGCTTGCGGGGGGGTAATGAAAAACTGTTTTTT. This chain links TRBV5-4 with TRBJ1-4, with D possibly being TRBD1 (5 bases). The CDR3 is 14 residues long. V was clipped by 1 base and J by 4 bases, with 8 bases between them. Germline CDR1 is SGHNT and CDR2 is YYREEE (reference sequence).

The V gene is TRBV6-5, the J gene TRBJ1-2; unclear D gene. Germline CDR1 MNHEY, CDR2 SVGAGI. V lost 7 bases and J lost 0, with 12 bases in between. The CDR3 is 14 amino acids. CDR3 bases: TGTGCCAGCACCGAGGGCACTGCTAACTATGGCTACACCTTC. The encoded protein is CASTEGTANYGYTF.

V and J are TRBV6-5 and TRBJ1-5; weak D call: TRBD1 (5 bases). This CDR3 contains 14 residues. Trimming took 7 bases from V and 4 from J, leaving 14 bases between them. CDR1 is MNHEY, CDR2 SVGAGI, per germline. In DNA, the CDR3 is TGTGCCAGCACGTGGGGGAGGGTAAATCAGCCCCAGCATTTT. This gives the protein CASTWGRVNQPQHF.

This chain connects TRBV6-6 to TRBJ1-4; D unresolved. This CDR3 contains 15 residues. Per the germline V gene, CDR1 is MNHNY and CDR2 is SVGAGI (reference sequence). V lost 2 bases, J lost 8 bases, and 15 bases lay in between. In DNA form, the CDR3 reads TGTGCCAGCAGTTACCCCCCCGGGGTCGGGGAAAAACTGTTTTTT. Protein: CASSYPPGVGEKLFF.

J is TRBJ2-2 and V is TRBV6-5; D is ambiguous. The CDR3 loop spans 13 amino acids. V lost 6 bases and J lost 7, with 12 bases in between. CDR1 and CDR2 (germline): MNHEY, SVGAGI. CDR3 DNA sequence: TGTGCCAGCAGACCCCGGGCGGACGGGGAGCTGTTTTTT. Translation gives CASRPRADGELFF.

This clone was seen once. This rearrangement joins TRBV9 to TRBJ2-3, with TRBD2 matching over 9 bases. The CDR3 covers 14 residues. V shed 6 bases, J shed 2 bases, and the junction held 4 bases outside the gene matches. Germline CDR1 and CDR2: SGDLS and YYNGEE. The CDR3, as DNA: TGTGCCAGCAACCAGCGGGGGGTCACAGATACGCAGTATTTT. Its protein product is CASNQRGVTDTQYF.

The CDR3 sequence is CASSLVDSGGEKLFF. CDR3 DNA: TGTGCCAGCAGCTTAGTGGACAGCGGGGGCGAAAAACTGTTTTTT. The rearrangement joins TRBV11-2 to TRBJ1-4; D is possibly TRBD1 (6 bases). The V end was cut by 1 base, the J end by 8 bases, with 14 bases between. The CDR3 covers 15 residues. Germline values: CDR1 SGHAT, CDR2 FQNNGV.

J is TRBJ1-3 and V is TRBV19; 7 positions match TRBD1. CDR3 length equals 16 residues. Germline-derived CDR1 and CDR2 are LNHDA and SQIVND (reference sequence). The trim removed 4 bases at V and 0 bases at J, leaving 6 bases unmatched. CDR3 DNA sequence: TGTGCCAGTAGTAAGGACAGGAGGACCTCTGGAAACACCATATATTTT. This sequence encodes CASSKDRRTSGNTIYF.

This clone was detected a few times. The chain links TRBV2 to TRBJ1-2, with D possibly TRBD1 on 5 matching bases. The germline CDR1 and CDR2 sequences are SNHLY and FYNNEI. The CDR3 is made up of 11 amino acids. The V end lost 6 bases, the J end lost 10 bases, and 12 bases lay between the germline ends. The CDR3 nucleotides are TGTGCCAGCAGAGGGGACGGAGACTACACCTTC. Translating gives CASRGDGDYTF.

CDR3 protein: CASSLTGGEKLFF. CDR3 DNA sequence: TGCGCCAGCAGCTTGACAGGGGGGGAAAAACTGTTTTTT. The V call is TRBV5-1, the J call TRBJ1-4, with TRBD1 matching 8 bases. With 1 base clipped from V and 8 bases from J, the junction kept 1 base outside the gene matches. This CDR3 comprises 13 residues. The germline gives CDR1 SGHRS, CDR2 YFSETQ.

This sequence joins TRBV6-2 or TRBV6-3 and TRBJ2-5; D unclear. This CDR3 region has 14 residues. Germline values: CDR1 MNHEY, CDR2 SVGEGT. V lost 0 bases to trimming and J lost 1 base, with 6 bases between them. The CDR3 loop reads CASSYSGPQETQYF. CDR3 DNA sequence: TGTGCCAGCAGTTACTCCGGGCCCCAAGAGACCCAGTACTTC.

The J gene is TRBJ1-5, the V gene TRBV5-6, with D possibly matching TRBD1 (6 bases). The CDR3 runs 16 residues. V lost 2 bases to trimming and J lost 2 bases, with 14 bases between them. Germline V gene sequence: CDR1 SGHDT, CDR2 YYEEEE. This CDR3 reads CASSFSKYRGNQPQHF. As DNA, the CDR3 is TGTGCCAGCAGCTTTTCTAAATACAGGGGCAATCAGCCCCAGCATTTT.

The rearrangement joins TRBV2 to TRBJ2-3; 11 bases fit TRBD1. After removal of 4 bases from V and 3 bases from J, the junction contained 3 bases not matched to a gene. The CDR3 is made up of 15 amino acids. Germline V gene lookup returns CDR1 SNHLY and CDR2 FYNNEI. The CDR3 here is CASSADRGRTDTQYF. The DNA for the CDR3 is TGTGCCAGCAGTGCGGACAGGGGGCGAACAGATACGCAGTATTTT.

The chain couples TRBV28 to TRBJ2-3; 7 nucleotides align to TRBD1. Germline trimming cut 5 bases from V and 1 base from J; bases unmatched to any gene: 6. The germline gives CDR1 MDHEN, CDR2 SYDVKM. This CDR3 is built from 15 residues. The DNA for the CDR3 is TGTGCCAGCAGTGGCCCCGGGACAGGCACAGATACGCAGTATTTT. Translating it yields CASSGPGTGTDTQYF.

The V and J genes are TRBV6-6 and TRBJ2-7; possibly TRBD1 for D (5 bases). The CDR3 is 13 residues long. Per the germline V gene, CDR1 is MNHNY and CDR2 is SVGAGI (reference sequence). The V and J ends lost 9 bases and 5 bases respectively, with 17 bases between them. CDR3 loop: CASCRAGCHEQYV. CDR3 DNA sequence: TGTGCCAGTTGCCGGGCAGGGTGCCACGAGCAGTACGTC.

This clone was seen a handful of times. This chain links TRBV3-1 (or the pseudogene TRBV3-2) with TRBJ1-1; possibly TRBD1 for D (5 bases). The CDR3 contains 14 residues. V was pared by 4 bases and J by 3 bases, with 12 bases between. The germline CDR1 and CDR2 sequences are LGHDT and YNNKEL (reference sequence). The CDR3 nucleotides are TGTGCCAGCAGCCTGCGACAGCCCTACACTGAAGCTTTCTTT. Protein sequence: CASSLRQPYTEAFF.

The gene calls are TRBV7-3 and TRBJ2-1; 9 positions agree with TRBD1. Germline loops: CDR1 SGHTA, CDR2 FQGTGA. V lost 0 bases and J lost 7; bases outside the gene matches: 10. This CDR3 has 17 amino acids. In nucleotides, the CDR3 is TGTGCCAGCAGCTTAACTGGGACAGGGCGTTCGAGGAATGAGCAGTTCTTC. Its protein product is CASSLTGTGRSRNEQFF.

The chain combines TRBV7-2 with TRBJ2-5; 8 positions agree with TRBD2. The CDR3 runs to 14 residues. Trimming took 5 bases from V and 1 from J; bases not matched to a gene: 3. The germline gives CDR1 SGHTA, CDR2 FQGNSA. CDR3 nucleotides: TGTGCCAGCAGCAAGCGGGGGTCCCAAGAGACCCAGTACTTC. This encodes CASSKRGSQETQYF.

By share, this clone ranks as medium-sized. The chain recombines TRBV7-8 with TRBJ1-5; D might be TRBD1 (5 bases). The germline CDR1 and CDR2 sequences are SGHVS and FQNEAQ. Trimming pared 6 bases from V and 6 bases from J, leaving 9 bases between. The CDR3 extends over 12 amino acids. The CDR3 loop is CASSPQGQPQHF. The CDR3 DNA is TGTGCCAGCAGTCCCCAGGGTCAGCCCCAGCATTTT.

The rearrangement joins TRBV3-1 (or the pseudogene TRBV3-2) to TRBJ2-2, with 12 bases fitting TRBD2. Germline V gene sequence: CDR1 LGHDT, CDR2 YNNKEL (reference sequence). V dropped 5 bases and J dropped 7; count of bases not matched to a gene: 8. The length of the CDR3 is 16 residues. The CDR3 region is CASSFGLAGRGGELFF. As DNA, the CDR3 is TGTGCCAGCAGCTTCGGACTAGCGGGGAGGGGCGGGGAGCTGTTTTTT.

The V call is TRBV7-9, the J call TRBJ2-7; D possibly corresponds to TRBD2 (5 bases). CDR3 length: 14 residues. The germline gives CDR1 SEHNR, CDR2 FQNEAQ (reference sequence). Trimming stripped 4 bases from V and 6 bases from J, with 16 bases between. The CDR3 DNA follows: TGTGCCAGCAGCTCCTATTTCGGGGATGGCGAGCAGTACGTC. It encodes CASSSYFGDGEQYV.

This rearrangement joins TRBV30 to TRBJ1-1, with a weak D call TRBD1 (6 bases). V shed 1 base and J shed 1 base, with 13 bases lying between them. This CDR3 contains 15 residues. The V gene's germline CDR1 is GTSNPN and CDR2 SVGIG (reference sequence). The CDR3 sequence: CAWSARGVTNTEAFF. In DNA form, the CDR3 reads TGTGCCTGGAGTGCCAGGGGAGTAACGAACACTGAAGCTTTCTTT.

This rearrangement joins TRBV2 to TRBJ1-5, with a weak D call TRBD1 (5 bases). The CDR3 has 14 amino acids. Per germline, CDR1 SNHLY and CDR2 FYNNEI. V was pared by 7 bases and J by 2 bases, with 12 bases between. CDR3 nucleotide sequence: TGTGCCAGCAACACGCTGGGGGGCAATCAGCCCCAGCATTTT. Its protein product is CASNTLGGNQPQHF.

The V and J genes are TRBV5-6 and TRBJ1-2; perhaps TRBD1 as D (5 bases). The CDR3 length is 12 residues. Germline CDR1 reads SGHDT; CDR2 reads YYEEEE. V dropped 4 bases and J dropped 3 bases, with 7 bases sitting between them. The CDR3 spells CASSPQDYGYTF. CDR3 sequence (DNA): TGTGCCAGCAGCCCACAGGACTATGGCTACACCTTC. The variable domain in full, with the rest retrieved from reference TRBV5-6 and TRBJ1-2, is DAGVTQSPTHLIKTRGQQVTLRCSPKSGHDTVSWYQQALGQGPQFIFQYYEEEERQRGNFPDRFSGHQFPNYSSELNVNALLLGDSALYLCASSPQDYGYTFGSGTRLTVV.

The V and J genes are TRBV5-1 and TRBJ2-1; the D gene is possibly TRBD1 (6 bases). CDR1 is SGHRS, CDR2 YFSETQ, per germline. CDR3 size: 15 residues. V shed 0 bases and J shed 3 bases, with 10 bases lying between them. The chain's CDR3 is CASSLDGQNYNEQFF. CDR3 nucleotides: TGCGCCAGCAGCTTGGACGGACAGAACTACAATGAGCAGTTCTTC.

CDR3 protein: CASSSTGASNEQFF. CDR3 nucleotides: TGTGCCAGCAGCTCAACAGGGGCTAGCAATGAGCAGTTCTTC. V and J are TRBV11-3 and TRBJ2-1; 7 nucleotides agree with TRBD1. V lost 4 bases to trimming and J lost 6 bases; unmatched junction nucleotides: 6. The CDR3 covers 14 residues. Germline lookup yields CDR1 SGHNT and CDR2 YENEEA. Based on the CDR3 plus reference TRBV11-3 and TRBJ2-1, the full variable domain is EAGVVQSPRYKIIEKKQPVAFWCNPISGHNTLYWYLQNLGQGPELLIRYENEEAVDDSQLPKDRFSAERLKGVDSTLKIQPAELGDSAVYLCASSSTGASNEQFFGPGTRLTVL.

The rearrangement joins TRBV5-1 to TRBJ1-1; no definite D call. Germline V lookup: CDR1 SGHRS, CDR2 YFSETQ. With 1 base removed from V and 1 base from J, the gap between germline ends came to 11 bases. The CDR3 extends over 15 amino acids. The CDR3 coding sequence is TGCGCCAGCAGCTTGAGTTTGGCCCGGAACACTGAAGCTTTCTTT. It translates to CASSLSLARNTEAFF.

The sample holds one count of this clone. The chain has TRBV2 and TRBJ2-4; no clear D gene. CDR1 and CDR2 from the germline V gene are SNHLY and FYNNEI. The V and J ends lost 6 bases and 0 bases respectively, with 3 bases between them. This CDR3 contains 12 residues. CDR3 in DNA: TGTGCCAGCAGAATAGCCAAAAACATTCAGTACTTC. It codes for CASRIAKNIQYF.

The V and J genes are TRBV5-1 and TRBJ1-1, with D maybe TRBD1 (5 bases). There are 14 residues in the CDR3. Germline V gene lookup returns CDR1 SGHRS and CDR2 YFSETQ. The germline V and J ends were trimmed by 4 bases and 1 base, with 11 bases remaining between them. The CDR3 coding sequence is TGCGCCAGCAGCCAAGGGACGGCGAACACTGAAGCTTTCTTT. It specifies CASSQGTANTEAFF. Combining the CDR3 with reference TRBV5-1 and TRBJ1-1 gives the whole variable domain KAGVTQTPRYLIKTRGQQVTLSCSPISGHRSVSWYQQTPGQGLQFLFEYFSETQRNKGNFPGRFSGRQFSNSRSEMNVSTLELGDSALYLCASSQGTANTEAFFGQGTRLTVV.

The CDR3 DNA reads TGTGCCAGCAGCCAAGATTTTAGCGGCGGGGGGGCCGGGAATGAGCAGTTCTTC. Residues: CASSQDFSGGGAGNEQFF. The genes are TRBV4-2 and TRBJ2-1, with 9 bases identical to TRBD2. This CDR3 is built from 18 residues. J was trimmed by 7 bases and V by 0 bases; bases with no gene match: 13. Germline values: CDR1 LGHNA, CDR2 YNFKEQ.